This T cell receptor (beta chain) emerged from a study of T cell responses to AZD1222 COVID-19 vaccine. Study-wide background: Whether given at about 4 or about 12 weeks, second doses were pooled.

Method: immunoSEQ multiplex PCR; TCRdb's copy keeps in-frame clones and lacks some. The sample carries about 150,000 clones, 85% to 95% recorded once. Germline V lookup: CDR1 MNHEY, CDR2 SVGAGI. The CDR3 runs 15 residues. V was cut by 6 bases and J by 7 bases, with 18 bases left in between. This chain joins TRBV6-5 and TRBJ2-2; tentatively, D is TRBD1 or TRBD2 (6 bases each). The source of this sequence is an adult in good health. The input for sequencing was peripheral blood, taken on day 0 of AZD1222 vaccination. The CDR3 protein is CASRDRGVRGGELFF. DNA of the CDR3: TGTGCCAGCAGGGATAGGGGGGTTCGGGGCGGGGAGCTGTTTTTT.